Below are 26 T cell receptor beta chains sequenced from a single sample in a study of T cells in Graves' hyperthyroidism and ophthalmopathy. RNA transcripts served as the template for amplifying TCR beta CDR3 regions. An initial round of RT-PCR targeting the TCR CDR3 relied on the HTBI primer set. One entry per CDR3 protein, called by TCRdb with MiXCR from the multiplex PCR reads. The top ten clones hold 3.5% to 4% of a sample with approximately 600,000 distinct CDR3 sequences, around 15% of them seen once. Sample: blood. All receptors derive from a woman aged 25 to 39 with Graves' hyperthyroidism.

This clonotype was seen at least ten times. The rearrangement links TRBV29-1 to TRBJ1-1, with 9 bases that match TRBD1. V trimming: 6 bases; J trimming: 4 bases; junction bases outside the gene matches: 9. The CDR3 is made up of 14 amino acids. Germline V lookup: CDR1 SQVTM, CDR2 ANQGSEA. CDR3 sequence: CSVESGQGVTEAFF. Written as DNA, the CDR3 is TGCAGCGTCGAGTCGGGACAGGGTGTCACTGAAGCTTTCTTT.

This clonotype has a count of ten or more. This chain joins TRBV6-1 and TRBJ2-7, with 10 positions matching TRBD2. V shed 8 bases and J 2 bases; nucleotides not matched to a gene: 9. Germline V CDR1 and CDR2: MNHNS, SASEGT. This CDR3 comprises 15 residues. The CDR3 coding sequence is TGTGCCAGCGACAGACTAGCGGGCAAGACCTACGAGCAGTACTTC. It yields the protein CASDRLAGKTYEQYF.

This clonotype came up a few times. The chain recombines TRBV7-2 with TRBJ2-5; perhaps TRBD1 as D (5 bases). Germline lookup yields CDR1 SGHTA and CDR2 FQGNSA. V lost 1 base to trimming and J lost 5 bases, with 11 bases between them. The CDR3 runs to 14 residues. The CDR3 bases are TGTGCCAGCAGCTTAGGTTTGGGGCTCGAGACCCAGTACTTC. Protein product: CASSLGLGLETQYF.

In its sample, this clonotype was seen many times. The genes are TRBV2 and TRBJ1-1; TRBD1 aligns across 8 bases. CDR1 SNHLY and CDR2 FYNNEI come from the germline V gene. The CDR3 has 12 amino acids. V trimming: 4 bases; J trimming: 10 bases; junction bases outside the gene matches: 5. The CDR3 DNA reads TGTGCCAGCAGTGGCCCAGGACAGGGAGCTTTCTTT. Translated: CASSGPGQGAFF. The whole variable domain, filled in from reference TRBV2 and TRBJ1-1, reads EPEVTQTPSHQVTQMGQEVILRCVPISNHLYFYWYRQILGQKVEFLVSFYNNEISEKSEIFDDQFSVERPDGSNFTLKIRSTKLEDSAMYFCASSGPGQGAFFGQGTRLTVV.

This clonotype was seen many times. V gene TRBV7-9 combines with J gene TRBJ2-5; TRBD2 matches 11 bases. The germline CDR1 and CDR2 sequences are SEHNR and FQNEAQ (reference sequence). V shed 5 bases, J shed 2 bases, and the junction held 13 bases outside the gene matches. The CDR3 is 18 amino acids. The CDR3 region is CASSPSASGRRVQETQYF. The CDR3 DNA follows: TGTGCCAGCAGCCCTAGTGCTAGCGGGAGGAGAGTACAAGAGACCCAGTACTTC.

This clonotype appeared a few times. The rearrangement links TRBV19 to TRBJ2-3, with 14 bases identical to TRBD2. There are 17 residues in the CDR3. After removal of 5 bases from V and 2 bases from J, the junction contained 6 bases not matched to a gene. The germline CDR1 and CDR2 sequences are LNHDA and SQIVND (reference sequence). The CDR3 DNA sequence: TGTGCCAGTAGTGCGACTAGCGGGGGGGTTATCACAGATACGCAGTATTTT. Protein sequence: CASSATSGGVITDTQYF.

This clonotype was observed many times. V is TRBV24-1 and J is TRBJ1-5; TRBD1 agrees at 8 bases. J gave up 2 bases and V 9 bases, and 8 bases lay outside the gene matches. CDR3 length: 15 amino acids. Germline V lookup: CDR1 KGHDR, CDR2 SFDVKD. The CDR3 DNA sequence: TGTGCCACCTCAGCAGGGGGCTATGGCAATCAGCCCCAGCATTTT. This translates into CATSAGGYGNQPQHF.

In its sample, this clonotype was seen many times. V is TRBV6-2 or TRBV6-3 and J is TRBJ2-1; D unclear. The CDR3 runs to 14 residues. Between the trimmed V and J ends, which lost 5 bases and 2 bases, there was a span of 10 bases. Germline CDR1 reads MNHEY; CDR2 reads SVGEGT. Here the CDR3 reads CASSTRQTYNEQFF. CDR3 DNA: TGTGCCAGCAGTACCCGACAAACCTACAATGAGCAGTTCTTC.

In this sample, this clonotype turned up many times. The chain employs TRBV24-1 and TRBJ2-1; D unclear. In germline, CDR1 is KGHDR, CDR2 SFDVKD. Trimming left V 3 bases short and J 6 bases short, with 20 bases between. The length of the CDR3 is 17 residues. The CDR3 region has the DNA TGTGCCACCAGTGATCCCCGGGCCTATAAGAGGCGCAATGAGCAGTTCTTC. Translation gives CATSDPRAYKRRNEQFF.

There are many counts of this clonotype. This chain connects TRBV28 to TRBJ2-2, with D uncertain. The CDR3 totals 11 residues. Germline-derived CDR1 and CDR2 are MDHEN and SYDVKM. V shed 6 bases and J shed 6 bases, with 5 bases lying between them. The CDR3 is CASRGPGELFF. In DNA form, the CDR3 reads TGTGCCAGCAGGGGTCCCGGGGAGCTGTTTTTT. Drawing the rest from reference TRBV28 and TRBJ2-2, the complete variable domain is DVKVTQSSRYLVKRTGEKVFLECVQDMDHENMFWYRQDPGLGLRLIYFSYDVKMKEKGDIPEGYSVSREKKERFSLILESASTNQTSMYLCASRGPGELFFGEGSRLTVL.

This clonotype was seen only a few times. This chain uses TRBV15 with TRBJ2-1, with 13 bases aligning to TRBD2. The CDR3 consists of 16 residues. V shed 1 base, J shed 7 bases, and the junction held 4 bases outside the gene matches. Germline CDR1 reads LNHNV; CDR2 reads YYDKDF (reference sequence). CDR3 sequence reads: CATSRAGLAGVNEQFF. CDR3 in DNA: TGTGCCACCAGCAGAGCTGGACTAGCGGGAGTAAATGAGCAGTTCTTC.

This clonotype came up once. The CDR3 region is CASSVVAGGSDTQYF. DNA for the CDR3: TGTGCCAGCAGCGTAGTAGCGGGAGGATCAGATACGCAGTATTTT. The V call is TRBV9, the J call TRBJ2-3; 10 nucleotides match TRBD2. V lost 0 bases to trimming and J lost 4 bases; unmatched junction nucleotides: 2. The germline V gene has CDR1 SGDLS and CDR2 YYNGEE. The CDR3 runs to 15 residues.

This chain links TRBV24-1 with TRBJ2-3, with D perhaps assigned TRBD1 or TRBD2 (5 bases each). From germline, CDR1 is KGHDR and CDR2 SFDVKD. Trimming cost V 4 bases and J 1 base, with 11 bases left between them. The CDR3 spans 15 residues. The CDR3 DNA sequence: TGTGCCACCAGTGACCCGGGGACGGGCACAGATACGCAGTATTTT. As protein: CATSDPGTGTDTQYF.

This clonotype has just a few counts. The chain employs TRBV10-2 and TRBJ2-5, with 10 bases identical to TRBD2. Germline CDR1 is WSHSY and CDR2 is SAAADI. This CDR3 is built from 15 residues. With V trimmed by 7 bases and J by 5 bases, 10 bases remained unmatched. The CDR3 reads CASKPAGGPRETQYF. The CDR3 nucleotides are TGCGCCAGCAAACCAGCGGGAGGGCCGCGGGAGACCCAGTACTTC.

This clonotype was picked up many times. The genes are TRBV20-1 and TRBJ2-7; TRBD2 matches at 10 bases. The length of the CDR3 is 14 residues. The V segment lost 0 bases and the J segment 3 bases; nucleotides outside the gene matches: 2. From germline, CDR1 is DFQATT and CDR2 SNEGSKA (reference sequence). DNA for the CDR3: TGCAGTGCTAGAGAGTCTAGCGGGAGCTACGAGCAGTACTTC. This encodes CSARESSGSYEQYF.

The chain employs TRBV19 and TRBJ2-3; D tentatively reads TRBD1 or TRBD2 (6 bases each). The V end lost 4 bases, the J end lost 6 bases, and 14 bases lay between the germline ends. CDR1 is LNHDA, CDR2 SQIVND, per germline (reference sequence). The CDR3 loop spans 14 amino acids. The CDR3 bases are TGTGCCAGTAGTACCGGGGGCCTAGCGGATACGCAGTATTTT. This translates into CASSTGGLADTQYF.

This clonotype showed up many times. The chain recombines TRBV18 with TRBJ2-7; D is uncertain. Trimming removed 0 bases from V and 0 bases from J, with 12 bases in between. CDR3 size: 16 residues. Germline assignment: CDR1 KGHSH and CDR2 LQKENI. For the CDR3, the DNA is TGTGCCAGCTCACCACCGGTGGCGACCCACTCCTACGAGCAGTACTTC. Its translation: CASSPPVATHSYEQYF.

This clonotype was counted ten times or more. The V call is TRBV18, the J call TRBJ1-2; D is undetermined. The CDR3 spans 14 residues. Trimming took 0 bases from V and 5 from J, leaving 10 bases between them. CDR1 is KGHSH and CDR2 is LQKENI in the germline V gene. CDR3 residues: CASSPPEVGYGYTF. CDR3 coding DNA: TGTGCCAGCTCACCACCTGAGGTCGGATATGGCTACACCTTC.

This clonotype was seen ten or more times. The chain's CDR3 is CASSLARLAGGTGELFF. CDR3 in DNA: TGTGCCAGCAGCTTAGCGCGACTAGCGGGAGGGACCGGGGAGCTGTTTTTT. The V gene is TRBV7-2, the J gene TRBJ2-2; TRBD2 matches 14 bases. The CDR3 covers 17 residues. Germline CDR1 is SGHTA and CDR2 is FQGNSA. After removal of 0 bases from V and 5 bases from J, the junction contained 2 bases not matched to a gene.

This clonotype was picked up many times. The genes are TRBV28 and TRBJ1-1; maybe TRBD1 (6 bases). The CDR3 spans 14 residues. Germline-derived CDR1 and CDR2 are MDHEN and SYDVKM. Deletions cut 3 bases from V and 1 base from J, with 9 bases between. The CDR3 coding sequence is TGTGCCAGCAGTTTGTCACAGGGGAACACTGAAGCTTTCTTT. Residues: CASSLSQGNTEAFF.

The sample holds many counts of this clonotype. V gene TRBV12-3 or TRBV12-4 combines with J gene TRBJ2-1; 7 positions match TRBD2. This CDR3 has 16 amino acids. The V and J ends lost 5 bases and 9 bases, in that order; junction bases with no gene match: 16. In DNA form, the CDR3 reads TGTGCCAGCAGTAACTCTTTCGGGACCGCTAGCGGTGAGCAGTTCTTC. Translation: CASSNSFGTASGEQFF.

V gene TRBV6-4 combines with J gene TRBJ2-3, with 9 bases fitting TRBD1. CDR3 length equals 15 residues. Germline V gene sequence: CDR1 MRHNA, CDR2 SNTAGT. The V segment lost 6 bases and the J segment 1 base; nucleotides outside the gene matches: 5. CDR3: CASSVGQGGTDTQYF. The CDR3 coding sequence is TGTGCCAGCAGCGTGGGACAGGGAGGCACAGATACGCAGTATTTT.

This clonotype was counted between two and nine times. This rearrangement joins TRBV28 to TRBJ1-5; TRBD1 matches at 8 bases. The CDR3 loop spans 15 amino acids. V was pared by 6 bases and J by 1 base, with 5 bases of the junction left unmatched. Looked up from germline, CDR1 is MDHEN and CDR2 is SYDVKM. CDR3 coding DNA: TGTGCCAGCAGACGACAGGGGCAAAGCAATCAGCCCCAGCATTTT. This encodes CASRRQGQSNQPQHF.

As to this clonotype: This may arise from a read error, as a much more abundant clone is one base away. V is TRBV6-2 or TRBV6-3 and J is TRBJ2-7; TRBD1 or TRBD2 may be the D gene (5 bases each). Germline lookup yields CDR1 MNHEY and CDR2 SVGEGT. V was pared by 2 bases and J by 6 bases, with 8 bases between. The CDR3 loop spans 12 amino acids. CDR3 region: CASSYGGPEQYF. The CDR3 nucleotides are TGTGCCAGCAGTTACGGGGGTCCCGAGCAGTACTTC.

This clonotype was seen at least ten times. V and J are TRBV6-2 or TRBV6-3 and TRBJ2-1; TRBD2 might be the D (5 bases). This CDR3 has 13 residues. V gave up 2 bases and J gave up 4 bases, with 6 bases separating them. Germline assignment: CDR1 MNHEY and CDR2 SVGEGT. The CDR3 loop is CASSYAGYNEQFF. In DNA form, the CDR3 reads TGTGCCAGCAGTTACGCGGGTTACAATGAGCAGTTCTTC.

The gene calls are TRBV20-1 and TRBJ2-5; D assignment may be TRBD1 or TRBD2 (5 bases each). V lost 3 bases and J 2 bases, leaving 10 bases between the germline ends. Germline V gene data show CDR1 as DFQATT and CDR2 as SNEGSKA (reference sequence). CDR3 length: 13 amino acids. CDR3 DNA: TGCAGTGCTAGGACCGAGGGGCAAGAGACCCAGTACTTC. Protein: CSARTEGQETQYF.